The entry below gives a single TCR beta chain sequence along with its context. The Seattle site enrolled patients during active infection and followed them longitudinally. This sample was included in a study of blood T cell repertoires in COVID-19. About the research overall: Donors in the United States, Italy and Spain gave samples during acute or convalescent COVID-19. The cDNA or gDNA used as material had been derived from T cells, B-cell-depleted T cells, or PBMCs.

Per the study methods: Estimates of nucleated cell counts were drawn from the amplification of reference gene primers. Using immunoSEQ multiplex PCR, the repertoire was profiled, and TCRdb retains in-frame clones only, with some absent. V and J calls and clone size come straight from that table; D and trimming were deduced from the DNA. The table shows around 61,000 clones, with approximately 92% occurring only once. The V and J ends lost 8 bases and 4 bases respectively, with 17 bases between them. Germline CDR1 reads SGHTA; CDR2 reads FQGNSA. This CDR3 is built from 14 residues. V is TRBV7-2 and J is TRBJ1-2, with D possibly being TRBD1 (5 bases). Sequencing was carried out using peripheral blood. This TCR was sampled from a woman aged 55-70 years with COVID-19, enrolled during active disease. CDR3 sequence: CASARGANSYGYTF. The CDR3 region has the DNA TGTGCCAGCGCCCGTGGGGCCAACTCCTATGGCTACACCTTC.